This T cell receptor beta chain was recorded in a study of PD-1 blockade in classical Hodgkin lymphoma. Following autologous stem cell transplantation, relapse occurred in every patient, and exposure to brentuximab vedotin varied. The method was immunoSEQ multiplex PCR; TCRdb's version includes in-frame clones alone and lacks a portion of them. The sample includes fewer than 30,000 clones, over 80% of them seen just once. This clone appeared once. No antigen is known for it. General observations from the study: Partial responders and progressors had significantly lower baseline TCR diversity.

The V end was cut by 0 bases, the J end by 3 bases, with 6 bases between. The germline CDR1 and CDR2 sequences are SGHDT and YYEEEE. The CDR3 totals 14 residues. V and J are TRBV5-6 and TRBJ2-2; unclear D gene. The source was peripheral blood mononuclear cells (PBMCs), collected before the second cycle of nivolumab. The origin of this receptor is a human donor with classical Hodgkin lymphoma. The CDR3 DNA reads as TGTGCCAGCAGCTTGGTGTTGTACACCGGGGAGCTGTTTTTT. It translates to CASSLVLYTGELFF.